One sample yielded the 16 T cell receptor beta chains listed below, sequenced in a study of tissue T cells after allogeneic stem cell transplantation (dated by TCRdb to the early 2020s). Library generation was performed with the immunoSEQ multiplex PCR assay. TCRdb limited this immuneACCESS table to in-frame rearrangements with V and J called. A share of clones is missing; checked studies link under half to unresolved V genes, and the rest is unexplained. This sample lists about 22,000 clones; around 63% were detected once. 0.35% to 0.5% of the sample is held by the ten biggest clonotypes. The sample was blood. These receptors originate from a female BALB/c mouse in good health. Mice of this strain bear MHC haplotype H2-d.

Worth noting for this clone: These gene names are mouse names. The read gets to within 1 residue of the CDR3 end, and the germline J gene fills in the rest. V gene TRBV1 combines with J gene TRBJ2-2; the match to TRBD1 covers 8 bases. Per the germline V gene, CDR1 is NSQYPW and CDR2 is LRSPGD (reference sequence). The CDR3 runs to 17 residues. V gave up 5 bases and J gave up 4 bases; unmatched junction bases: 12. The DNA read from the CDR3 is TGCACCTGCAGTACCCCCCTCAGGGGGCGAAGCACCGGGCAGCTCTAC. This translates into CTCSTPLRGRSTGQLY. The whole CDR3 protein is CTCSTPLRGRSTGQLYF.

This clone has just a few counts. Germline and genes here are mouse. The DNA read from the CDR3 is TGTGCCAGCAGTAGGGGACAGGGGGTCGAAAGATTATTT. Translation gives CASSRGQGVERLF. The whole CDR3 sequence is CASSRGQGVERLFF. V gene TRBV13-3 combines with J gene TRBJ1-4; 11 bases align to TRBD1. The read halts 1 residue ahead of the CDR3 end, with the missing end drawn from the germline J gene. Germline CDR1 NNHDY, CDR2 SYVADS. Losses at the gene ends were 4 bases for V and 7 bases for J; bases not matched to a gene: 3. The CDR3 extends over 14 amino acids.

About this clone: Mouse gene names apply. Coverage ceases 1 residue before the CDR3 finishes, and the germline J gene fills in the end. The rearrangement joins TRBV2 to TRBJ2-3; D possibly corresponds to TRBD2 (6 bases). The CDR3 has 15 residues. V shed 2 bases and J shed 0 bases, with 9 bases lying between them. Germline V gene data show CDR1 as LGHNA and CDR2 as YSYQKL. The part of the CDR3 DNA that was read is TGTGCCAGCAGCCAACCTGGGACTAGTGCAGAAACGCTGTAT. Translation gives CASSQPGTSAETLY. The full-length CDR3 reads as CASSQPGTSAETLYF.

In the case of this clone: At one boundary the junction diverges from the germline segment, which might be a read error. Genes and germline are mouse. The read ends 1 residue early relative to the CDR3; the germline J gene fills the gap. Other DNA sequences in this sample translate to the same CDR3. The J gene is TRBJ2-3, the V gene TRBV5, with D maybe TRBD2 (6 bases). The germline CDR1 and CDR2 sequences are LGHNA and YNLKQL (reference sequence). This CDR3 region has 14 residues. The part of the CDR3 DNA that was read is TGTGCCAGCAGCCCGGGACTTAGTGCAGAAACACTGTAT. Residues: CASSPGLSAETLY. In full, the CDR3 reads CASSPGLSAETLYF.

Comment on this clone: Gene names and germline match the mouse. Coverage ceases 1 residue before the CDR3 finishes, and the germline J gene fills in the end. The rearrangement links TRBV13-2 to TRBJ2-4, with a possible D match to TRBD1 (6 bases). This CDR3 is built from 13 residues. Germline V gene sequence: CDR1 NNHNN, CDR2 SYGAGS (reference sequence). The V end was cut by 5 bases, the J end by 0 bases, with 7 bases between. The CDR3 is CASGGQSQNTLYF. CDR3 DNA, as far as it was read: TGTGCCAGCGGGGGACAAAGTCAAAACACCTTGTAC.

This clone was seen a few times. Genes and germline are mouse. Coverage ceases 1 residue before the CDR3 finishes, and the germline J gene fills in the end. This chain joins TRBV19 and TRBJ2-7, with 11 positions matching TRBD1. Germline trimming cut 0 bases from V and 7 bases from J; bases unmatched to any gene: 6. Looked up from germline, CDR1 is FNHDT and CDR2 is SITEND (reference sequence). CDR3 size: 15 residues. CDR3 DNA, as far as it was read: TGTGCCAGCAGTATAGCCCGGGACAGGGGGAGGGAACAGTAC. It encodes CASSIARDRGREQY. The entire CDR3 reads CASSIARDRGREQYF.

Details on this clone: Mouse gene names and germline throughout. The CDR3 end is not reached by the read, which stops 1 residue before it; the germline J gene fills it in. The V and J genes are TRBV1 and TRBJ1-6; 10 bases map to TRBD1. TRBJ1-6 is classed as an ORF, of uncertain function. With V trimmed by 4 bases and J by 7 bases, 4 bases remained unmatched. Germline assignment: CDR1 NSQYPW and CDR2 LRSPGD (reference sequence). The CDR3 totals 15 residues. CDR3 DNA (partial): TGCACCTGCAGTGAGACAGGGGGCAGGAATTCGCCCCTCTAC. It is translated as CTCSETGGRNSPLY. The full-length CDR3 reads as CTCSETGGRNSPLYF.

To note about this clone: Gene names follow the mouse nomenclature. The CDR3 end lies 1 residue beyond the end of the read and is filled in from the germline J gene. The same CDR3 is also encoded by other DNA sequences in this sample. The genes are TRBV19 and TRBJ2-5, with 7 bases that match TRBD2. With 0 bases clipped from V and 4 bases from J, the junction kept 5 bases outside the gene matches. The CDR3 totals 15 residues. Germline V lookup: CDR1 FNHDT, CDR2 SITEND (reference sequence). This CDR3 is CASSIGGGAEDTQYF. The covered CDR3 bases are TGTGCCAGCAGTATAGGGGGGGGTGCAGAAGACACCCAGTAC.

To note about this clone: Germline and genes: mouse. Read data end 1 residue before the CDR3 end; the end is taken from the germline J gene. The genes are TRBV13-1 and TRBJ1-1; TRBD1 aligns across 9 bases. V was clipped by 5 bases and J by 0 bases; unmatched bases: 5. CDR1 NSHNY and CDR2 SYGAGN come from the germline V gene. The CDR3 extends over 15 amino acids. The CDR3 spells CASRTQGAENTEVFF. CDR3 DNA (partial): TGTGCCAGCAGGACACAGGGGGCAGAGAACACAGAAGTCTTC.

In regard to this clone: Gene names and germline match the mouse. The read comes to an end 1 residue before the CDR3 does, leaving the germline J gene to fill in the end. The V gene is TRBV19, the J gene TRBJ1-6; D is perhaps TRBD1 (6 bases). TRBJ1-6 is an open reading frame, and its role is uncertain. CDR3 length equals 15 residues. V lost 5 bases to trimming and J lost 6 bases, with 15 bases between them. Germline V lookup: CDR1 FNHDT, CDR2 SITEND (reference sequence). The CDR3 sequence: CASSPSSGANSPLYF. The CDR3 bases that were read are TGTGCCAGCAGCCCCTCCTCAGGGGCTAATTCGCCCCTCTAC.

Details on this clone: Mouse gene names apply. The read ends 1 residue early relative to the CDR3; the germline J gene fills the gap. The chain is built from TRBV30 and TRBJ1-1; 8 bases line up with TRBD1. The V gene end was trimmed by 3 bases and the J gene end by 0 bases; junction bases not matched to a gene: 3. The germline CDR1 and CDR2 sequences are SQVVS and ANEGSEA. The CDR3 contains 14 residues. Partial CDR3 DNA: TGTAGTTCTAGCGGGGGACAGGCAAACACAGAAGTCTTC. This sequence encodes CSSSGGQANTEVF. The entire CDR3 sequence reads CSSSGGQANTEVFF.

This clone was counted once. The gene names given are mouse names. The read finishes 1 residue shy of the CDR3 end, and the germline J gene is used to complete it. The genes are TRBV4 and TRBJ2-3, with TRBD1 identical over 7 bases. Germline assignment: CDR1 LGHDT and CDR2 YNNKQL (reference sequence). The ends lost 3 bases at V and 0 bases at J; junction bases unmatched: 3. The CDR3 is made up of 15 amino acids. The CDR3 is CASSYGTASAETLYF. CDR3 DNA, as far as it was read: TGTGCCAGCAGCTATGGGACAGCTAGTGCAGAAACGCTGTAT. Variable domain in full (rest from reference TRBV4 and TRBJ2-3): ETAVFQTPNYHVTQVGNEVSFNCKQTLGHDTMYWYKQDSKKLLKIMFSYNNKQLIVNETVPRRFSPQSSDKAHLNLRIKSVEPEDSAVYLCASSYGTASAETLYFGSGTRLTVL.

About this clone itself: The listed genes are named as in mouse. With the read ending 1 residue before the CDR3 end, the germline J gene is used to fill in that end. The identical CDR3 is also encoded by other nucleotide sequences in the sample. The chain uses TRBV19 and TRBJ1-1; 7 bases line up with TRBD1. The CDR3 covers 14 residues. In germline, CDR1 is FNHDT, CDR2 SITEND (reference sequence). The ends lost 0 bases at V and 1 base at J; junction bases unmatched: 0. CDR3 DNA, as far as it was read: TGTGCCAGCAGTATAGGACAGGGAAACACAGAAGTCTTC. Its translation: CASSIGQGNTEVF. The entire CDR3 is CASSIGQGNTEVFF.

A word on this clone: Gene names are the mouse ones. The CDR3 goes on 1 residue after the read ends, and that part is filled in from the germline J gene. The genes are TRBV5 and TRBJ1-1; TRBD1 is a possible D gene (5 bases). There are 15 residues in the CDR3. The germline V gene has CDR1 LGHNA and CDR2 YNLKQL (reference sequence). Trimming removed 2 bases from V and 0 bases from J, with 10 bases in between. The sequenced CDR3 bases are TGTGCCAGCAGCCAAAGACAGATCTCAAACACAGAAGTCTTC. Its protein is CASSQRQISNTEVF. The entire CDR3 is CASSQRQISNTEVFF.

To note about this clone: Gene names and germline refer to mouse. Sequencing ends 1 residue short of the CDR3 end; the germline J gene provides the rest. The chain couples TRBV13-3 to TRBJ2-5, with TRBD2 identical over 9 bases. This CDR3 spans 15 amino acids. From germline, CDR1 is NNHDY and CDR2 SYVADS. The junction had 3 bases not matched to a gene; V was cut back by 4 bases and J by 0 bases. CDR3 in amino acids: CASSSGLGNQDTQYF. CDR3 DNA, as far as it was read: TGTGCCAGCAGTTCGGGACTGGGTAACCAAGACACCCAGTAC. The variable domain in full, completed from reference TRBV13-3 and TRBJ2-5, reads EAAVTQSPRSKVAVTGGKVTLSCHQTNNHDYMYWYRQDTGHGLRLIHYSYVADSTEKGDIPDGYKASRPSQENFSLILELASLSQTAVYFCASSSGLGNQDTQYFGPGTRLLVL.

Regarding this clone: Any gene name here is a mouse gene name. The CDR3 here is CASSFWGPSSQNTLYF. The DNA read from the CDR3 is TGTGCCAGCAGTTTTTGGGGACCCAGTAGTCAAAACACCTTGTAC. This chain uses TRBV14 with TRBJ2-4; D tentatively fits TRBD1 or TRBD2 (5 bases each). The CDR3 end is not reached by the read, which stops 1 residue before it; the germline J gene fills it in. Germline V gene sequence: CDR1 SGHDT, CDR2 FRDEAV. This CDR3 is 16 amino acids long. V was pared by 2 bases and J by 0 bases, with 13 bases between.